Following are 13 T cell receptor beta chains from one sample sequenced in a study of T cell repertoires in cytomegalovirus infection. TCRdb reprocessed the reads via MiXCR and lists one record per CDR3 protein. The sample includes around 120,000 distinct CDR3 sequences, 8% to 9% of them seen just once. Input material: PBMCs. Receptors were obtained from a human donor in good health (CMV status not recorded). Some clones in this sample may be carry-over from other donors' samples.

The V call is TRBV7-2, the J call TRBJ1-4, with D possibly being TRBD1 (5 bases). Per germline, CDR1 SGHTA and CDR2 FQGNSA. The CDR3 loop spans 15 amino acids. The V gene lost 4 bases and the J gene lost 5 bases, with 14 bases spanning the gap. The CDR3 DNA follows: TGTGCCAGCAGCTCCGGCCCGACAGAAAATGAAAAACTGTTTTTT. It codes for CASSSGPTENEKLFF.

CDR3 protein: CASSRPVQGTYEQYF. CDR3 DNA sequence: TGTGCCAGCAGCCGTCCGGTCCAGGGGACGTACGAGCAGTACTTC. This sequence joins TRBV5-4 and TRBJ2-7; D may be TRBD1 (6 bases). Germline loops: CDR1 SGHNT, CDR2 YYREEE (reference sequence). The V end lost 4 bases, the J end lost 4 bases, and 18 bases lay between the germline ends. The CDR3 is 15 amino acids.

This clonotype was observed at least ten times. This chain connects TRBV6-2 or TRBV6-3 to TRBJ2-1; TRBD2 agrees at 15 bases. V was pared by 5 bases and J by 4 bases, with 6 bases of the junction left unmatched. CDR1 MNHEY and CDR2 SVGEGT come from the germline V gene. The CDR3 is 17 residues long. This chain's CDR3 is CASSHGLAGGTYNEQFF. The CDR3 DNA follows: TGTGCCAGCAGTCACGGACTAGCGGGGGGGACTTACAATGAGCAGTTCTTC.

The rearrangement joins TRBV15 to TRBJ2-7; TRBD1 might be the D (5 bases). The germline V gene encodes CDR1 LNHNV and CDR2 YYDKDF (reference sequence). Trimming pared 1 base from V and 0 bases from J, leaving 19 bases between. The CDR3 runs 18 residues. The CDR3 sequence is CATSRVPFQGSSSYEQYF. CDR3 coding DNA: TGTGCCACCAGCAGAGTCCCATTCCAGGGTTCCAGCTCCTACGAGCAGTACTTC.

The rearrangement links TRBV2 to TRBJ2-3; tentatively, D is TRBD2 (5 bases). V was cut by 2 bases and J by 2 bases, with 8 bases left in between. The CDR3 totals 14 residues. Germline CDR1 reads SNHLY; CDR2 reads FYNNEI. The CDR3 is CASSERLITDTQYF. The CDR3 DNA is TGTGCCAGCAGTGAAAGACTAATCACAGATACGCAGTATTTT.

The chain is built from TRBV6-2 or TRBV6-3 and TRBJ1-1; TRBD1 matches at 7 bases. CDR3 size: 16 residues. Germline-derived CDR1 and CDR2 are MNHEY and SVGEGT. The V gene end was trimmed by 0 bases and the J gene end by 3 bases; junction bases not matched to a gene: 7. As DNA, the CDR3 is TGTGCCAGCAGTTACTCGACTCCTCAGGGGGACACTGAAGCTTTCTTT. It translates to CASSYSTPQGDTEAFF.

This clonotype appeared many times. The J gene is TRBJ2-1, the V gene TRBV7-2; D is uncertain. The germline V gene has CDR1 SGHTA and CDR2 FQGNSA. This CDR3 comprises 14 residues. V was clipped by 2 bases and J by 7 bases, with 12 bases between them. CDR3 region: CASSLRAVRNEQFF. The CDR3 DNA is TGTGCCAGCAGCTTAAGGGCGGTCAGGAATGAGCAGTTCTTC.

The sample holds many counts of this clonotype. The chain employs TRBV5-6 and TRBJ2-7; the D gene is possibly TRBD1 (5 bases). The CDR3 contains 13 residues. Per germline, CDR1 SGHDT and CDR2 YYEEEE. V was clipped by 4 bases and J by 4 bases, with 12 bases between them. DNA of the CDR3: TGTGCCAGCAGCCAAGGACACAGGTACGAGCAGTACTTC. The encoded protein is CASSQGHRYEQYF.

At least ten counts were recorded for this clonotype. The V and J genes are TRBV2 and TRBJ1-1; no definite D call. Trimming took off 6 bases at V and 1 base at J, with 9 bases between the two ends. Germline V gene lookup returns CDR1 SNHLY and CDR2 FYNNEI. This CDR3 has 13 residues. CDR3 sequence: CASRYDKNTEAFF. The CDR3 region has the DNA TGTGCCAGCAGATACGACAAGAACACTGAAGCTTTCTTT.

This clonotype was detected a few times. This rearrangement joins TRBV12-5 to TRBJ1-1; no firm D call. The CDR3 totals 10 residues. The V gene lost 11 bases and the J gene lost 4 bases, with 8 bases spanning the gap. Looked up from germline, CDR1 is LGHNT and CDR2 is FRNRAP. For the CDR3, the DNA is TGTGCTTTCTGGGTCACTGAAGCTTTCTTT. Residues: CAFWVTEAFF.

This clonotype was seen only a few times. The chain has TRBV5-1 and TRBJ1-1; D is possibly TRBD1 (5 bases). The germline CDR1 and CDR2 sequences are SGHRS and YFSETQ. Trimming stripped 0 bases from V and 1 base from J, with 7 bases between. This CDR3 has 14 amino acids. CDR3 nucleotides: TGCGCCAGCAGCTTGGACACAGGGAACACTGAAGCTTTCTTT. This codes for CASSLDTGNTEAFF.

This clonotype was counted only a few times. The CDR3 loop reads CASRGDRGPGELFF. CDR3 coding DNA: TGTGCCAGCAGAGGGGACAGGGGCCCCGGGGAGCTGTTTTTT. This chain connects TRBV2 to TRBJ2-2, with TRBD1 identical over 10 bases. The CDR3 sequence is 14 residues long. The V segment lost 6 bases and the J segment 6 bases; nucleotides outside the gene matches: 4. The V gene's germline CDR1 is SNHLY and CDR2 FYNNEI. The full variable domain, completed using reference TRBV2 and TRBJ2-2, is EPEVTQTPSHQVTQMGQEVILRCVPISNHLYFYWYRQILGQKVEFLVSFYNNEISEKSEIFDDQFSVERPDGSNFTLKIRSTKLEDSAMYFCASRGDRGPGELFFGEGSRLTVL.

The table lists this clonotype with many counts. The genes are TRBV7-9 and TRBJ2-3; no firm D call. Looked up from germline, CDR1 is SEHNR and CDR2 is FQNEAQ (reference sequence). The length of the CDR3 is 13 residues. Trimming cost V 5 bases and J 6 bases, with 12 bases left between them. Here the CDR3 reads CASSPRTGDTQYF. In DNA, the CDR3 is TGTGCCAGCAGCCCAAGAACCGGCGATACGCAGTATTTT.